The clone carrying this T cell receptor beta chain turned up a few times. Antigen: not known. Using unique molecular identifiers, the investigators prepared the TCRbeta library. TCRdb reanalysed the PCR reads using MiXCR and keeps one entry per CDR3 protein. Found here are fewer than 700,000 distinct CDR3 sequences, 10% to 15% of them singletons; the top ten hold around 2.2%. These data come from a study of T-cell reconstitution after alpha-beta-depleted transplantation in children. Overall study findings and caveats: Several hundred rapidly expanded clones from non-depleted graft cells reportedly supplied alpha-beta T cells about two months post-transplant. After transplant, high TCRbeta diversity at day 60 in some patients arose from surviving recipient T cells and thymic progenitors. A year post-transplant, T-cell counts and diversity derived mostly from newly produced T cells.

The material sequenced was PBMCs, mostly from graft donor cells, taken 360 days after TCRalphabeta/CD19-depleted stem cell transplant. This TCR was sampled from a male patient between 5 and 17 years old who had a stem cell transplant for acute myeloid leukemia, so the T cells may come from the graft donor.

For the CDR3, the DNA is TGCGCCAGCAGCTTGTCCCCGATATCTCGCACAGATACGCAGTATTTT. It translates to CASSLSPISRTDTQYF. The gene calls are TRBV5-1 and TRBJ2-3; D gene ambiguous. Germline V gene data show CDR1 as SGHRS and CDR2 as YFSETQ. This CDR3 region has 16 residues. V shed 1 base and J shed 1 base, with 13 bases lying between them.